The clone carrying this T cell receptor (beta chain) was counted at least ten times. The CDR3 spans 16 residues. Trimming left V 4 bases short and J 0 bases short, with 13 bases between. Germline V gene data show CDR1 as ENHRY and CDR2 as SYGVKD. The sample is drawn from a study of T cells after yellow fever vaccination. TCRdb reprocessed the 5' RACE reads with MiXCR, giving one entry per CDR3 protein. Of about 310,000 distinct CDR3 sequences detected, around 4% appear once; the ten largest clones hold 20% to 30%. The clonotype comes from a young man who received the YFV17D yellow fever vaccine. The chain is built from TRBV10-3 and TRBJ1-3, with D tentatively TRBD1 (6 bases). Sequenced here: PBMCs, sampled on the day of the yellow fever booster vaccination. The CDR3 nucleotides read TGTGCCATCAGTGGCCAACAGGGTAGCTCTGGAAACACCATATATTTT. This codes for CAISGQQGSSGNTIYF.